The 4 T cell receptor beta chains reported below all come from one sample, sequenced in a study of T cell changes during pregnancy in multiple sclerosis. TCRdb keeps only in-frame clones here, not all; method: immunoSEQ multiplex PCR. The table lists about 36,000 clones, roughly 93% of them singletons, with approximately 0.38% in the top ten. Sequences were derived from CD4+ T cells from peripheral blood mononuclear cells, sampled in the first trimester of pregnancy. Receptor source: a female donor with multiple sclerosis, enrolled in a pregnancy study.

The genes are TRBV6-1 and TRBJ1-1; 8 nucleotides line up with TRBD1. This CDR3 region has 12 residues. Losses at the gene ends were 6 bases for V and 3 bases for J; bases not matched to a gene: 0. Germline assignment: CDR1 MNHNS and CDR2 SASEGT. The CDR3 sequence is CASRDRDTEAFF. The DNA of the CDR3 is TGTGCCAGCAGGGACAGGGACACTGAAGCTTTCTTT.

The chain combines TRBV18 with TRBJ2-7; 9 bases align to TRBD1. Trimming cost V 6 bases and J 3 bases; bases outside gene matches: 6. The CDR3 has 14 amino acids. Germline-derived CDR1 and CDR2 are KGHSH and LQKENI. CDR3 loop: CASSRQGEHYEQYF. DNA of the CDR3: TGTGCCAGCTCCCGACAGGGGGAACACTACGAGCAGTACTTC.

The V gene is TRBV28, the J gene TRBJ1-5, with 10 bases that match TRBD1. The CDR3 is 17 residues long. The germline gives CDR1 MDHEN, CDR2 SYDVKM. With V trimmed by 8 bases and J by 9 bases, 19 bases remained unmatched. CDR3 nucleotide sequence: TGTGCCAGCCACTACTCTCCGGGACAGGGGCCCTCTGGGCCCCAGCATTTT. Protein sequence: CASHYSPGQGPSGPQHF.

This clone came up once. The V and J genes are TRBV19 and TRBJ1-1, with D perhaps matching TRBD1 (5 bases). The CDR3 loop spans 15 amino acids. CDR1 is LNHDA, CDR2 SQIVND, per germline (reference sequence). V was cut by 5 bases and J by 4 bases, with 17 bases left in between. The CDR3 nucleotides read TGTGCCAGTAGTGCCCCGGGACTTCCTCTCACTGAAGCTTTCTTT. Its protein is CASSAPGLPLTEAFF. Full variable domain (outside the CDR3, taken from reference TRBV19 and TRBJ1-1): DGGITQSPKYLFRKEGQNVTLSCEQNLNHDAMYWYRQDPGQGLRLIYYSQIVNDFQKGDIAEGYSVSREKKESFPLTVTSAQKNPTAFYLCASSAPGLPLTEAFFGQGTRLTVV.